Presented here are 31 T cell receptor beta chains from one specimen sequenced in a study of stem cell transplantation in POMP-related autoinflammatory disease. Some clones are missing from TCRdb's copy, which holds only in-frame ones; the method was immunoSEQ multiplex PCR. The repertoire holds some 9,400 clones, 70% to 80% seen once, with approximately 4.4% in the top ten. The sample consisted of CD4+ T cells from PBMCs, taken after stem cell transplantation. The source is a human patient with POMP-related autoinflammation and immune dysregulation (PRAID). Certain T cells may be donor cells from the graft.

The count of this clone is one. The chain has TRBV27 and TRBJ1-6; the D is unclear. Looked up from germline, CDR1 is MNHEY and CDR2 is SMNVEV (reference sequence). Deletions cut 0 bases from V and 4 bases from J, with 4 bases between. The CDR3 has 14 amino acids. The CDR3: CASSLSNYNSPLHF. The CDR3 DNA sequence: TGTGCCAGCAGTTTATCCAATTATAATTCACCCCTCCACTTT.

The chain links TRBV7-8 to TRBJ2-6; D gene unclear. The CDR3 is made up of 16 amino acids. The V and J ends lost 3 bases and 0 bases respectively, with 9 bases between them. Germline V gene data show CDR1 as SGHVS and CDR2 as FQNEAQ. The CDR3 nucleotides read TGTGCCAGCAGCTTCAGACGGCTCTCTGGGGCCAACGTCCTGACTTTC. Its protein is CASSFRRLSGANVLTF.

The J gene is TRBJ2-1, the V gene TRBV11-3, with D possibly matching TRBD2 (6 bases). Trimming left V 3 bases short and J 4 bases short, with 19 bases between. The CDR3 consists of 17 residues. CDR1 is SGHNT and CDR2 is YENEEA in the germline V gene. The CDR3 sequence: CASSLRGTSSSYNEQFF. For the CDR3, the DNA is TGTGCCAGCAGCTTGAGAGGAACTAGCAGCTCGTACAATGAGCAGTTCTTC.

The chain recombines TRBV30 with TRBJ1-5; a possible D gene is TRBD1 (5 bases). The germline V and J ends were trimmed by 0 bases and 8 bases, with 11 bases remaining between them. The germline gives CDR1 GTSNPN, CDR2 SVGIG (reference sequence). The CDR3 is 13 amino acids. For the CDR3, the DNA is TGTGCCTGGAGTGTACGGCGGGGGAAGCCCCAGCATTTT. It encodes CAWSVRRGKPQHF.

The rearrangement links TRBV5-1 to TRBJ2-2; TRBD1 agrees at 10 bases. V was pared by 7 bases and J by 0 bases, with 6 bases of the junction left unmatched. Looked up from germline, CDR1 is SGHRS and CDR2 is YFSETQ. The CDR3 is 16 amino acids. CDR3 in amino acids: CASQETGGANTGELFF. As DNA, the CDR3 is TGCGCCAGCCAAGAGACAGGGGGCGCGAACACCGGGGAGCTGTTTTTT.

V usage is TRBV27 and J usage is TRBJ2-3, with TRBD1 as a possible D gene (6 bases). Germline CDR1 reads MNHEY; CDR2 reads SMNVEV (reference sequence). The CDR3 length is 16 residues. The V end was cut by 5 bases, the J end by 7 bases, with 22 bases between. CDR3 DNA sequence: TGTGCCAGCAGTAAAGCAGGACAGCCAGAGGGGTATACGCAGTATTTT. Translated: CASSKAGQPEGYTQYF.

This rearrangement joins TRBV11-3 to TRBJ1-2, with 8 bases matching TRBD1. After removal of 5 bases from V and 4 bases from J, the junction contained 3 bases not matched to a gene. The CDR3 loop spans 13 amino acids. Germline assignment: CDR1 SGHNT and CDR2 YENEEA. The CDR3 is CASSPGQGYGYTF. CDR3 sequence (DNA): TGTGCCAGCAGCCCCGGACAGGGCTATGGCTACACCTTC.

V gene TRBV7-2 combines with J gene TRBJ2-7; 9 bases are a match to TRBD2. CDR1 and CDR2 (germline): SGHTA, FQGNSA. The CDR3 has 15 residues. Trimming removed 2 bases from V and 3 bases from J; junction bases left unmatched: 5. CDR3 coding DNA: TGTGCCAGCAGCTTATTAGGACTAGCGCGCTACGAGCAGTACTTC. Protein product: CASSLLGLARYEQYF. Together with reference TRBV7-2 and TRBJ2-7, the CDR3 gives the full variable domain: GAGVSQSPSNKVTEKGKDVELRCDPISGHTALYWYRQSLGQGLEFLIYFQGNSAPDKSGLPSDRFSAERTGGSVSTLTIQRTQQEDSAVYLCASSLLGLARYEQYFGPGTRLTVT.

The rearrangement links TRBV11-3 to TRBJ2-5; 7 bases line up with TRBD2. The V segment lost 1 base and the J segment 5 bases; nucleotides outside the gene matches: 10. The germline V gene has CDR1 SGHNT and CDR2 YENEEA. The CDR3 extends over 16 amino acids. CDR3 residues: CASSLVLGGGWETQYF. Here the CDR3 DNA reads TGTGCCAGCAGCTTAGTCCTTGGCGGGGGATGGGAGACCCAGTACTTC.

The V and J genes are TRBV11-3 and TRBJ2-7, with no clear D. The CDR3 is 13 residues long. The germline CDR1 and CDR2 sequences are SGHNT and YENEEA. V lost 1 base, J lost 3 bases, and 7 bases lay in between. DNA of the CDR3: TGTGCCAGCAGCTTAGGACAACTCTACGAGCAGTACTTC. Its translation is CASSLGQLYEQYF.

The V call is TRBV27, the J call TRBJ2-7, with D perhaps TRBD1 (6 bases). The V end lost 10 bases, the J end lost 2 bases, and 18 bases lay between the germline ends. Germline V gene lookup returns CDR1 MNHEY and CDR2 SMNVEV (reference sequence). CDR3 size: 14 residues. CDR3 amino acids: CATSPQGSAYEQYF. The DNA for the CDR3 is TGTGCCACCTCTCCACAGGGCAGCGCCTACGAGCAGTACTTC.

The gene calls are TRBV5-6 and TRBJ1-2, with D unclear. Trimming removed 4 bases at V and 5 bases at J, with 18 bases between. Germline-derived CDR1 and CDR2 are SGHDT and YYEEEE. The CDR3 has 15 amino acids. The CDR3, as DNA: TGTGCCAGCAGCCCTCCCCCGGGTAACACTTATGGCTACACCTTC. It is translated as CASSPPPGNTYGYTF. The full variable domain, completed using reference TRBV5-6 and TRBJ1-2, is DAGVTQSPTHLIKTRGQQVTLRCSPKSGHDTVSWYQQALGQGPQFIFQYYEEEERQRGNFPDRFSGHQFPNYSSELNVNALLLGDSALYLCASSPPPGNTYGYTFGSGTRLTVV.

The V call is TRBV6-5, the J call TRBJ2-6, with a possible D match to TRBD2 (6 bases). Germline V lookup: CDR1 MNHEY, CDR2 SVGAGI. The CDR3 is 15 residues long. The V end was cut by 6 bases, the J end by 0 bases, with 9 bases between. The CDR3 nucleotides are TGTGCCAGCAGGGGAGGCTCCTCTGGGGCCAACGTCCTGACTTTC. This translates into CASRGGSSGANVLTF.

This chain uses TRBV11-2 with TRBJ2-1; 7 nucleotides agree with TRBD1. This CDR3 contains 16 residues. CDR1 and CDR2 from the germline V gene are SGHAT and FQNNGV. V was clipped by 4 bases and J by 2 bases; unmatched bases: 8. The CDR3 spells CASSWHRQGPYNEQFF. The DNA for the CDR3 is TGTGCCAGCAGCTGGCATCGACAGGGACCCTACAATGAGCAGTTCTTC. Full variable domain (missing parts from reference TRBV11-2 and TRBJ2-1): EAGVAQSPRYKIIEKRQSVAFWCNPISGHATLYWYQQILGQGPKLLIQFQNNGVVDDSQLPKDRFSAERLKGVDSTLKIQPAKLEDSAVYLCASSWHRQGPYNEQFFGPGTRLTVL.

The V call is TRBV5-1, the J call TRBJ2-7; possible D gene TRBD2, 5 bases. The V gene's germline CDR1 is SGHRS and CDR2 YFSETQ. This CDR3 has 14 amino acids. The V end was cut by 1 base, the J end by 1 base, with 9 bases between. CDR3: CASSLTSTSYEQYF. The CDR3 DNA reads as TGCGCCAGCAGCTTGACTAGTACATCCTACGAGCAGTACTTC.

V and J are TRBV28 and TRBJ1-4, with D maybe TRBD1 (5 bases). CDR1 and CDR2 from the germline V gene are MDHEN and SYDVKM. V was shortened by 2 bases and J by 8 bases, with 15 bases between the two germline ends. The CDR3 is 15 residues long. The CDR3 is CASSLTRQGDEKLFF. The CDR3 bases are TGTGCCAGCAGTTTAACCCGGCAGGGTGACGAAAAACTGTTTTTT.

This clone is deemed medium-sized. The chain has TRBV12-3 or TRBV12-4 and TRBJ2-7; D gene uncertain. This CDR3 is 13 amino acids long. V shed 4 bases and J shed 0 bases, with 7 bases lying between them. CDR3 residues: CASSSGLSYEQYF. As DNA, the CDR3 is TGTGCCAGCAGTTCAGGCCTCTCCTACGAGCAGTACTTC.

This chain links TRBV21-1 with TRBJ2-1; the table's D call of TRBD2 was not tested on the DNA. TRBV21-1 represents a pseudogene. This CDR3 region has 14 residues. As DNA, the CDR3 is TGTGCCAGTTCTCCGGTCGGGGTTCGCAATGAGCAGTTCTTC. This translates into CASSPVGVRNEQFF.

This chain joins TRBV6-5 and TRBJ2-7; D is perhaps TRBD1 or TRBD2 (5 bases each). CDR3 length: 12 residues. The germline V gene encodes CDR1 MNHEY and CDR2 SVGAGI. The V end was cut by 4 bases, the J end by 7 bases, with 11 bases between. CDR3 DNA sequence: TGTGCCAGCAGTTCGGGACGACAGGAGCAGTACTTC. Translated: CASSSGRQEQYF.

The J gene is TRBJ2-2, the V gene TRBV18, with a tentative D call TRBD2 (6 bases). V lost 4 bases, J lost 2 bases, and 14 bases lay in between. From germline, CDR1 is KGHSH and CDR2 LQKENI. This CDR3 contains 16 residues. The CDR3 DNA reads as TGTGCCAGCTCACTGAGACTAGGGGAAAACACCGGGGAGCTGTTTTTT. It yields the protein CASSLRLGENTGELFF. The full variable domain, its missing parts supplied by reference TRBV18 and TRBJ2-2, is NAGVMQNPRHLVRRRGQEARLRCSPMKGHSHVYWYRQLPEEGLKFMVYLQKENIIDESGMPKERFSAEFPKEGPSILRIQQVVRGDSAAYFCASSLRLGENTGELFFGEGSRLTVL.

By its share, this clone is medium-sized. V and J are TRBV5-4 and TRBJ1-1; 10 positions match TRBD1. The trim removed 4 bases at V and 2 bases at J, leaving 5 bases unmatched. Germline values: CDR1 SGHNT, CDR2 YYREEE (reference sequence). This CDR3 spans 15 amino acids. The chain's CDR3 is CASSTRDRGNTEAFF. CDR3 nucleotides: TGTGCCAGCAGCACCCGGGACAGGGGAAACACTGAAGCTTTCTTT. Using reference TRBV5-4 and TRBJ1-1 for the parts outside the CDR3, the full variable domain is ETGVTQSPTHLIKTRGQQVTLRCSSQSGHNTVSWYQQALGQGPQFIFQYYREEENGRGNFPPRFSGLQFPNYSSELNVNALELDDSALYLCASSTRDRGNTEAFFGQGTRLTVV.

DNA of the CDR3: TGTGCCAGTAGGGGTGGATATAGCAATCAGCCCCAGCATTTT. Protein sequence: CASRGGYSNQPQHF. The rearrangement links TRBV19 to TRBJ1-5, with D uncertain. This CDR3 has 14 amino acids. Trimming removed 6 bases from V and 0 bases from J, with 9 bases in between. Germline lookup yields CDR1 LNHDA and CDR2 SQIVND (reference sequence).

This chain connects TRBV12-3 or TRBV12-4 to TRBJ1-1; no clear D gene. V lost 6 bases and J 4 bases, leaving 12 bases between the germline ends. The CDR3 is 13 amino acids. Here the CDR3 reads CASRRALGTEAFF. In DNA, the CDR3 is TGTGCCAGCAGGAGGGCGCTGGGCACTGAAGCTTTCTTT.

CDR3 nucleotide sequence: TGTGCCAGCACCTATTCTTCTGGGTATGGCTACACCTTC. Residues: CASTYSSGYGYTF. The chain employs TRBV6-5 and TRBJ1-2; D unclear. This CDR3 contains 13 residues. With 7 bases removed from V and 5 bases from J, the gap between germline ends came to 14 bases. Germline assignment: CDR1 MNHEY and CDR2 SVGAGI.

V usage is TRBV7-2 and J usage is TRBJ1-5, with D maybe TRBD1 (6 bases). CDR3 length: 16 amino acids. Trimming left V 1 base short and J 2 bases short, with 12 bases between. Per the germline V gene, CDR1 is SGHTA and CDR2 is FQGNSA. CDR3 protein: CASSLGRGTGNQPQHF. DNA of the CDR3: TGTGCCAGCAGCTTAGGAAGGGGGACTGGCAATCAGCCCCAGCATTTT.

V usage is TRBV5-1 and J usage is TRBJ2-7; tentatively, D is TRBD1 or TRBD2 (5 bases each). The CDR3 has 16 amino acids. With 0 bases removed from V and 3 bases from J, the gap between germline ends came to 16 bases. CDR1 and CDR2 from the germline V gene are SGHRS and YFSETQ. The CDR3 coding sequence is TGCGCCAGCAGCTTGGCCTGGGGCGGGCTTTACTACGAGCAGTACTTC. The encoded protein is CASSLAWGGLYYEQYF. The variable domain in full, with the rest retrieved from reference TRBV5-1 and TRBJ2-7, is KAGVTQTPRYLIKTRGQQVTLSCSPISGHRSVSWYQQTPGQGLQFLFEYFSETQRNKGNFPGRFSGRQFSNSRSEMNVSTLELGDSALYLCASSLAWGGLYYEQYFGPGTRLTVT.

This sequence joins TRBV3-1 (or the pseudogene TRBV3-2) and TRBJ1-1; a possible D gene is TRBD1 (6 bases). CDR1 and CDR2 from the germline V gene are LGHDT and YNNKEL (reference sequence). V gave up 1 base and J gave up 6 bases, with 15 bases separating them. The CDR3 extends over 15 amino acids. CDR3 region: CASSQAYRDHPEAFF. The CDR3 DNA sequence: TGTGCCAGCAGCCAAGCCTACAGGGACCACCCTGAAGCTTTCTTT.

This clone appeared once. The chain recombines TRBV7-9 with TRBJ2-1; the match to TRBD2 covers 10 bases. The V and J ends lost 2 bases and 6 bases, in that order; junction bases with no gene match: 7. Germline CDR1 is SEHNR and CDR2 is FQNEAQ (reference sequence). The CDR3 has 16 amino acids. For the CDR3, the DNA is TGTGCCAGCAGCTTACTAGCGGGAGTCATACGCAATGAGCAGTTCTTC. It is translated as CASSLLAGVIRNEQFF.

This clone was seen a handful of times. V gene TRBV19 combines with J gene TRBJ1-1; D ambiguous. The CDR3 spans 12 residues. Trimming took off 6 bases at V and 4 bases at J, with 9 bases between the two ends. Germline CDR1 is LNHDA and CDR2 is SQIVND (reference sequence). The CDR3 is CASRRWGTEAFF. The CDR3 bases are TGTGCCAGTAGGCGATGGGGCACTGAAGCTTTCTTT.

This rearrangement joins TRBV28 to TRBJ2-6, with unresolved D. Germline loops: CDR1 MDHEN, CDR2 SYDVKM. Trimming took 6 bases from V and 0 from J, leaving 3 bases between them. The CDR3 is made up of 13 amino acids. The CDR3 loop reads CASRGSGANVLTF. CDR3 DNA: TGTGCCAGCAGGGGCTCTGGGGCCAACGTCCTGACTTTC.

V gene TRBV5-5 combines with J gene TRBJ2-7; D uncertain. The CDR3 sequence is 14 residues long. Per the germline V gene, CDR1 is SGHKS and CDR2 is YYEKEE (reference sequence). V was trimmed by 4 bases and J by 3 bases, leaving 14 bases between them. This CDR3 is CASSPRQSIYEQYF. The CDR3 nucleotides read TGTGCCAGCAGCCCGAGGCAGAGCATCTACGAGCAGTACTTC.